A selection of T cell receptor beta chains follows, all from one sample in a study of blood T cell repertoires in COVID-19. Measured with immunoSEQ multiplex PCR; TCRdb has only the in-frame clones, and not every one. The sample contains hundreds of thousands of clones, around 87% of which appear only once. The specimen sequenced was PBMCs or T cells enriched from blood (not recorded which). These receptors were collected from a man aged 30 to 39 who had recovered from COVID-19. Each CDR3 is given with its conserved first and last residue. Each record gives: D gene, J gene, V gene, CDR3 protein. The D gene is left open where the match is weak.

>.|TRBJ1-5|TRBV7-9
CASSSQGQPQHF
>TRBD1|TRBJ2-7|TRBV3-1/TRBV3-2
CASSLSGTGTREQYF
>.|TRBJ1-5|TRBV30
CAWSGLGVRLENQPQHF
>.|TRBJ1-1|TRBV5-1
CASSYVRGTEAFF
>.|TRBJ1-5|TRBV10-2
CASSESIGRGSSQPQHF
>.|TRBJ1-1|TRBV7-2
CASSLVVYGPNTEAFF
>TRBD2|TRBJ2-3|TRBV28
CASRGTSGRTDTQYF
>.|TRBJ1-5|TRBV24-1
CATSSGSGDSNQPQHF
>.|TRBJ2-6|TRBV19
CASSSNRVAGANVLTF
>TRBD1|TRBJ2-1|TRBV24-1
CATSGYTGTDNEQFF
>.|TRBJ1-4|TRBV7-9
CASSYLTGKLFF
>TRBD1|TRBJ1-5|TRBV19
CASSVGQGNSNQPQHF
>.|TRBJ2-3|TRBV5-1
CASRHRESSTDTQYF
>TRBD2|TRBJ2-7|TRBV28
CASRGDYSFYEQYF
>TRBD2|TRBJ2-3|TRBV7-2
CASSQRERTDTQYF
>TRBD2|TRBJ2-1|TRBV5-1
CASGPGTSVAYNEQFF
>TRBD2|TRBJ2-1|TRBV5-5
CASSALLAGGRAYNEQFF
>.|TRBJ2-2|TRBV7-9
CASSLTTNTGELFF
>.|TRBJ1-5|TRBV18
CASSPRGNQPQHF
>.|TRBJ1-1|TRBV11-1
CASSPLEGRLNTEAFF
>.|TRBJ2-7|TRBV4-1
CASSQQGSYEQYF
>.|TRBJ1-4|TRBV19
CASSTRGEKLFF
>TRBD2|TRBJ2-3|TRBV7-2
CASSFLASGSLTDTQYF
>.|TRBJ2-1|TRBV29-1
CSVEGWGAAYNEQFF
>.|TRBJ1-1|TRBV13
CASSLGEASRKAFF